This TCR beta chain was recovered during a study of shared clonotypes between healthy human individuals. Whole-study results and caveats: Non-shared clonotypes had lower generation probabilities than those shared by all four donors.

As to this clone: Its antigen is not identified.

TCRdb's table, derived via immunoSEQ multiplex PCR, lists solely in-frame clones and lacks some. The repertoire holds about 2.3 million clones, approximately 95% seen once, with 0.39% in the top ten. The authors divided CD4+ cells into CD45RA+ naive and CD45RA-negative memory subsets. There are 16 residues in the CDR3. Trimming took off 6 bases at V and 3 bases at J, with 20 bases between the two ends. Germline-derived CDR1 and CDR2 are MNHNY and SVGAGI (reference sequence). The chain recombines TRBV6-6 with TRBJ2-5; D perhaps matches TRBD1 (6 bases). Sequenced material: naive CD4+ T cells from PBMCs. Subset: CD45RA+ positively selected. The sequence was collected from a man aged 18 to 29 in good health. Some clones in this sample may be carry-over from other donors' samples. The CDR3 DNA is TGTGCCAGCAGCTACACAGGGTCCCTATCCAAAGAGACCCAGTACTTC. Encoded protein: CASSYTGSLSKETQYF.